This T cell receptor beta chain stems from a study of blood T cell repertoires in COVID-19 (dated by TCRdb to 2018 to 2020). Background for the entire study: The collaborator samples originated in the United States, Italy and Spain and spanned the acute and convalescent phases of COVID-19. Nearly every sample came with metadata listing a de-identified subject ID, COVID-19 status, age in years and sex. Where available, HLA class I and class II types were taken from metadata supplied by the sample provider and were not determined by assay-based typing. The repertoires were made available in a free public database intended to serve as a resource for research on the immune response to SARS-CoV-2. The material from the prospective study consisted of cDNA or gDNA derived from T cells, B-cell-depleted T cells, or PBMCs. Samples came from the ongoing ImmuneRACE study (first 160 participants) plus 1,254 subjects from 6 global collaborators. The dataset comprised deeply sampled blood TCRbeta repertoires from subjects exposed to, actively infected with, or recovered from COVID-19. Overall study results and their limits: Clinical and demographic metadata were provided uncurated, with the amount varying by source and participant.

Worth noting for this clone: The antigen it recognizes is unknown. Per-nucleotide qualities are absent, and no much larger clonotype sits a single base away.

At one collaborating source in Seattle, patients were enrolled during active infection and were followed longitudinally through the course of disease. The collaborating institutions used their own protocols to collect whole blood in K2EDTA tubes. For TCRbeta analysis, collaborators shipped samples in one of three forms: frozen whole blood, isolated PBMCs, or DNA extracted from either of those sample types. The immunoSEQ Assay, a bias-controlled multiplex PCR, was used to amplify TCRbeta CDR3 regions from genomic DNA. For the original study's pipeline: Nucleated cell counts per sample were estimated from amplification of reference gene primers within the assay. To quantify the absolute abundance of each unique TCRbeta CDR3 rearrangement, sequence reads were collapsed and filtered. For each sample, productive Simpson clonality was calculated as the square root of Simpson's diversity index over productive rearrangements. Entries here come from immuneACCESS through TCRdb and include only in-frame sequences with V and J called. Some clones fail to appear in such tables; in the studies checked, an unresolved V gene covers under half of the shortfall, and the cause of the remainder is unknown. That table is the source of V, J and clone size, and D and trimming were worked out from the DNA. The sample data list 300,000 to 400,000 clones, and roughly 90% of these were observed just once. Of the sample, around 3% falls within the top ten clones.

The sequenced sample consisted of peripheral blood. The source of this sequence is a woman younger than 45 with COVID-19, enrolled during active disease.

The nucleotides are TGTGCCAGTAACCGGGGGGACGAAGAGACCCAGTACTTC. It codes for CASNRGDEETQYF. The chain is assembled from TRBV13 and TRBJ2-5; 7 nucleotides in the junction match TRBD2. The CDR3, cysteine through phenylalanine, is 13 amino acids long. Only the CDR3 region is kept as DNA, spanning 39 bases read in frame from base 1. CDR1 and CDR2 are drawn from the germline V gene (reference sequence): PRHDT, FYEKMQ. Clipping removes 9 bases from V and 3 bases from J, with 7 as the unmatched junction base count.